Below are 4 T cell receptor beta chains sequenced from a single sample in a study of blood T cell repertoires in COVID-19. TCRdb's table, derived via immunoSEQ multiplex PCR, lists solely in-frame clones and lacks some. The data hold more than 250,000 clones, with over 75% observed a single time. Sequencing was performed on peripheral blood. Receptor source: a human donor in a cohort sampled during active COVID-19.

This chain connects TRBV11-2 to TRBJ1-1, with D possibly being TRBD1 (5 bases). CDR1 SGHAT and CDR2 FQNNGV come from the germline V gene. CDR3 length equals 15 residues. The V and J ends lost 5 bases and 1 base respectively, with 14 bases between them. CDR3 region: CASSPRQRTNTEAFF. The CDR3, as DNA: TGTGCCAGCAGCCCCAGACAGAGAACGAACACTGAAGCTTTCTTT.

The chain has TRBV6-5 and TRBJ2-7; D is possibly TRBD2 (5 bases). Deletions cut 0 bases from V and 6 bases from J, with 12 bases between. The CDR3 is made up of 14 amino acids. Per germline, CDR1 MNHEY and CDR2 SVGAGI. This chain's CDR3 is CASSYSSGGGEQYF. The CDR3 region has the DNA TGTGCCAGCAGTTACTCGTCCGGAGGCGGCGAGCAGTACTTC.

The gene calls are TRBV3-1 (or the pseudogene TRBV3-2) and TRBJ1-1; D is ambiguous. Germline V gives CDR1 LGHDT, CDR2 YNNKEL (reference sequence). Trimming removed 2 bases from V and 8 bases from J, with 6 bases in between. The CDR3 is 11 residues long. The DNA of the CDR3 is TGTGCCAGCAGCCAATTAGCAGAAGCTTTCTTT. Protein: CASSQLAEAFF.

The rearrangement joins TRBV6-5 to TRBJ2-7; TRBD2 agrees at 8 bases. V lost 2 bases, J lost 0 bases, and 3 bases stayed unmatched. CDR1 is MNHEY, CDR2 SVGAGI, per germline. The CDR3 spans 15 residues. The CDR3 loop is CASSYRLASSYEQYF. The DNA of the CDR3 is TGTGCCAGCAGTTACCGACTAGCGAGCTCCTACGAGCAGTACTTC.